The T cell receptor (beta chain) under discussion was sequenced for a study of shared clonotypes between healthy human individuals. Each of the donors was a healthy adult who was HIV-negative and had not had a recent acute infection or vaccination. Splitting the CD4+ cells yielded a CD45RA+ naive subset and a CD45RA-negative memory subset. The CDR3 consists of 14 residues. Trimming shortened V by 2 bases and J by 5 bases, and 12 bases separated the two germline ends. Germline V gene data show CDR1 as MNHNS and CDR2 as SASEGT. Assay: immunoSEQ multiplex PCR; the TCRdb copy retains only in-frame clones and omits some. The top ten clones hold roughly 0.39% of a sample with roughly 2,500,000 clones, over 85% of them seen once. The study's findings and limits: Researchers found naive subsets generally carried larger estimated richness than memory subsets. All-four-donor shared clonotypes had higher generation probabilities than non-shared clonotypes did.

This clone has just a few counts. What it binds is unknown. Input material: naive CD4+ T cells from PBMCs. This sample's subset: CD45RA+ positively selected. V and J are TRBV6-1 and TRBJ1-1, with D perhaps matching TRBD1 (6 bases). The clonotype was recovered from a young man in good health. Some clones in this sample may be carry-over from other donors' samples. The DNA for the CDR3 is TGTGCCAGCAGTGAAATGACAGGCCGGACTGAAGCTTTCTTT. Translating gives CASSEMTGRTEAFF.